A single sample gave rise to the 21 T cell receptor beta chains below, sequenced in a study of blood T cell repertoires in COVID-19 (dated by TCRdb to 2018 to 2021). Library generation was performed with the immunoSEQ multiplex PCR assay. This immuneACCESS table, as held by TCRdb, lists in-frame sequences with V and J called but not all clones. Of the missing ones, under half trace to an unresolved V gene in checked studies; the others have no known cause. The sample table holds over 45,000 clones, of which roughly 82% were seen once. The ten most abundant clones make up more than 7.5% of the sample. Sequences were obtained from peripheral blood. Receptors originate from a woman aged 80 or over with acute or convalescent COVID-19.

This chain connects TRBV6-5 to TRBJ2-1; D remains ambiguous. The V and J ends lost 5 bases and 5 bases respectively, with 7 bases between them. The CDR3 loop spans 12 amino acids. CDR1 and CDR2 (germline): MNHEY, SVGAGI. The CDR3 DNA sequence: TGTGCCAGCAGTCCCCTTAACAATGAGCAGTTCTTC. Protein product: CASSPLNNEQFF.

The CDR3: CASRDLSRTGELFF. CDR3 DNA: TGTGCCAGCAGAGATCTGAGTCGAACCGGGGAGCTGTTTTTT. The chain uses TRBV28 and TRBJ2-2, with D uncertain. Germline-derived CDR1 and CDR2 are MDHEN and SYDVKM. The length of the CDR3 is 14 residues. The V end was cut by 6 bases, the J end by 5 bases, with 13 bases between.

The chain employs TRBV10-2 and TRBJ1-5, with no clear D. Trimming took 0 bases from V and 1 from J, leaving 7 bases between them. Looked up from germline, CDR1 is WSHSY and CDR2 is SAAADI. CDR3 length: 15 residues. CDR3 DNA: TGCGCCAGCAGTGAGTCACCGGGGAGCAATCAGCCCCAGCATTTT. This encodes CASSESPGSNQPQHF.

The chain is built from TRBV19 and TRBJ2-2, with D possibly being TRBD1 (5 bases). Looked up from germline, CDR1 is LNHDA and CDR2 is SQIVND (reference sequence). V was shortened by 8 bases and J by 6 bases, with 7 bases between the two germline ends. This CDR3 is built from 11 residues. The CDR3 DNA is TGTGCCAGTTCAGGGCCCGGGGAGCTGTTTTTT. Translating it yields CASSGPGELFF.

This clone was seen just once. The genes are TRBV28 and TRBJ2-3; 11 bases map to TRBD1. CDR3 length: 16 amino acids. Germline loops: CDR1 MDHEN, CDR2 SYDVKM. Germline trimming cut 3 bases from V and 5 bases from J; bases unmatched to any gene: 7. This chain's CDR3 is CASSFRTGGWGDTQYF. The DNA of the CDR3 is TGTGCCAGCAGTTTCCGGACAGGGGGCTGGGGAGATACGCAGTATTTT.

The chain is built from TRBV18 and TRBJ1-4, with a possible D match to TRBD1 (5 bases). The CDR3 contains 14 residues. V was shortened by 2 bases and J by 3 bases, with 7 bases between the two germline ends. The germline gives CDR1 KGHSH, CDR2 LQKENI. This chain's CDR3 is CASSPGAANEKLFF. CDR3 nucleotide sequence: TGTGCCAGCTCACCAGGGGCGGCTAATGAAAAACTGTTTTTT. Using reference TRBV18 and TRBJ1-4 for the parts outside the CDR3, the full variable domain is NAGVMQNPRHLVRRRGQEARLRCSPMKGHSHVYWYRQLPEEGLKFMVYLQKENIIDESGMPKERFSAEFPKEGPSILRIQQVVRGDSAAYFCASSPGAANEKLFFGSGTQLSVL.

The V and J genes are TRBV7-3 and TRBJ2-2, with TRBD1 matching over 8 bases. The V segment lost 5 bases and the J segment 6 bases; nucleotides outside the gene matches: 8. The CDR3 spans 15 residues. Germline V CDR1 and CDR2: SGHTA, FQGTGA. CDR3 region: CASSRDRGIAGELFF. The CDR3 bases are TGTGCCAGCAGCCGCGACAGGGGAATCGCCGGGGAGCTGTTTTTT.

V gene TRBV7-9 combines with J gene TRBJ2-1, with 8 bases identical to TRBD2. Trimming took 5 bases from V and 9 from J; bases not matched to a gene: 12. CDR3 length equals 15 residues. Germline-derived CDR1 and CDR2 are SEHNR and FQNEAQ (reference sequence). This CDR3 is CASSPVLAGPGEQFF. The CDR3 DNA reads as TGTGCCAGCAGCCCCGTCTTAGCGGGACCCGGTGAGCAGTTCTTC.

This rearrangement joins TRBV27 to TRBJ1-1, with D tentatively TRBD1 (5 bases). The CDR3 totals 13 residues. The germline gives CDR1 MNHEY, CDR2 SMNVEV (reference sequence). V lost 5 bases to trimming and J lost 1 base, with 8 bases between them. The CDR3 sequence is CASSLDRNTEAFF. The CDR3 coding sequence is TGTGCCAGCAGTCTAGACAGGAACACTGAAGCTTTCTTT.

This clone was counted a few times. The genes are TRBV2 and TRBJ2-1, with 8 bases matching TRBD1. The V gene end was trimmed by 2 bases and the J gene end by 3 bases; junction bases not matched to a gene: 3. The CDR3 is made up of 15 amino acids. The germline V gene encodes CDR1 SNHLY and CDR2 FYNNEI. CDR3 DNA: TGTGCCAGCAGTGAACAGGGGGCCGGCTACAATGAGCAGTTCTTC. Encoded protein: CASSEQGAGYNEQFF.

The chain has TRBV29-1 and TRBJ2-3; D is possibly TRBD1 (5 bases). The CDR3 is 13 amino acids. Trimming took off 6 bases at V and 2 bases at J, with 12 bases between the two ends. From germline, CDR1 is SQVTM and CDR2 ANQGSEA. The CDR3 DNA follows: TGCAGCGTGTCGACAGACCTCACAGATACGCAGTATTTT. Protein product: CSVSTDLTDTQYF.

This sequence joins TRBV6-5 and TRBJ1-3; D remains unclear. Germline CDR1 is MNHEY and CDR2 is SVGAGI. V was trimmed by 8 bases and J by 1 base, leaving 12 bases between them. The CDR3 sequence is 14 residues long. The chain's CDR3 is CASGPGRSGNTIYF. DNA for the CDR3: TGTGCCAGCGGGCCCGGTCGGTCTGGAAACACCATATATTTT.

The genes are TRBV28 and TRBJ2-3, with TRBD1 matching over 7 bases. The CDR3 length is 15 residues. Germline V gives CDR1 MDHEN, CDR2 SYDVKM. V was clipped by 4 bases and J by 1 base; unmatched bases: 5. Written as DNA, the CDR3 is TGTGCCAGCAGTTACCAACAGGGGCGCACAGATACGCAGTATTTT. The encoded protein is CASSYQQGRTDTQYF.

This rearrangement joins TRBV5-1 to TRBJ1-6, with TRBD1 identical over 10 bases. The CDR3 is 16 residues long. Germline V gene data show CDR1 as SGHRS and CDR2 as YFSETQ. V lost 0 bases and J lost 4; bases outside the gene matches: 1. CDR3 nucleotides: TGCGCCAGCAGCTTGGGACAGGGGGCATATAATTCACCCCTCCACTTT. Amino acids: CASSLGQGAYNSPLHF.

This clone was counted between two and nine times. The J gene is TRBJ2-3, the V gene TRBV7-2; 11 bases align to TRBD2. V trimming: 1 base; J trimming: 1 base; junction bases outside the gene matches: 1. Per the germline V gene, CDR1 is SGHTA and CDR2 is FQGNSA. This CDR3 spans 16 amino acids. DNA of the CDR3: TGTGCCAGCAGCTTAGTGGGACTAGCGGGCACAGATACGCAGTATTTT. Its translation is CASSLVGLAGTDTQYF.

CDR3 sequence: CASSTGSATSNTEAFF. CDR3 in DNA: TGTGCCAGCAGTACCGGCAGCGCTACCTCGAACACTGAAGCTTTCTTT. V and J are TRBV5-5 and TRBJ1-1; no reliable D call. V gave up 5 bases and J gave up 1 base, with 18 bases separating them. This CDR3 is 16 amino acids long. Looked up from germline, CDR1 is SGHKS and CDR2 is YYEKEE (reference sequence).

The rearrangement joins TRBV7-9 to TRBJ1-1; TRBD1 aligns across 7 bases. The CDR3 is 15 amino acids. In germline, CDR1 is SEHNR, CDR2 FQNEAQ (reference sequence). Losses at the gene ends were 5 bases for V and 1 base for J; bases not matched to a gene: 7. CDR3 DNA: TGTGCCAGCAGCCTACAGGGGACCAGGAACACTGAAGCTTTCTTT. Its translation: CASSLQGTRNTEAFF.

The rearrangement joins TRBV28 to TRBJ2-7, with a tentative D call TRBD1 (6 bases). The CDR3 is 12 residues long. V was trimmed by 6 bases and J by 4 bases, leaving 10 bases between them. The germline V gene has CDR1 MDHEN and CDR2 SYDVKM. CDR3 bases: TGTGCCAGCAGCAGGGACATGTACGAGCAGTACTTC. Its translation: CASSRDMYEQYF. The full variable domain, rest sourced from reference TRBV28 and TRBJ2-7, is DVKVTQSSRYLVKRTGEKVFLECVQDMDHENMFWYRQDPGLGLRLIYFSYDVKMKEKGDIPEGYSVSREKKERFSLILESASTNQTSMYLCASSRDMYEQYFGPGTRLTVT.

For this clone: Germline and junction disagree at one end, which may indicate a read error. The V call is TRBV5-1, the J call TRBJ1-4; D gene unclear. There are 11 residues in the CDR3. Germline CDR1 SGHRS, CDR2 YFSETQ. The CDR3 region is CASGQNGKLFF. The CDR3 DNA reads as TGCGCCAGCGGCCAGAATGGAAAACTGTTTTTT.

The chain uses TRBV19 and TRBJ2-1; 14 nucleotides match TRBD2. Trimming removed 7 bases from V and 9 bases from J; junction bases left unmatched: 8. Germline V gene sequence: CDR1 LNHDA, CDR2 SQIVND (reference sequence). The CDR3 contains 15 residues. Here the CDR3 DNA reads TGTGCCAGTATGGGACTAGCGGGAGTCGGGGGTGAGCAGTTCTTC. This gives the protein CASMGLAGVGGEQFF.

The chain links TRBV28 to TRBJ1-6, with 7 bases that match TRBD1. This CDR3 comprises 18 residues. The J segment lost 6 bases and the V segment lost 2 bases, leaving 13 bases of the junction unmatched. The germline gives CDR1 MDHEN, CDR2 SYDVKM. This CDR3 is CASSLPKRGTALNSPLHF. As DNA, the CDR3 is TGTGCCAGCAGTTTACCCAAACGGGGGACAGCACTTAATTCACCCCTCCACTTT. The whole variable domain, remainder taken from reference TRBV28 and TRBJ1-6, is DVKVTQSSRYLVKRTGEKVFLECVQDMDHENMFWYRQDPGLGLRLIYFSYDVKMKEKGDIPEGYSVSREKKERFSLILESASTNQTSMYLCASSLPKRGTALNSPLHFGNGTRLTVT.